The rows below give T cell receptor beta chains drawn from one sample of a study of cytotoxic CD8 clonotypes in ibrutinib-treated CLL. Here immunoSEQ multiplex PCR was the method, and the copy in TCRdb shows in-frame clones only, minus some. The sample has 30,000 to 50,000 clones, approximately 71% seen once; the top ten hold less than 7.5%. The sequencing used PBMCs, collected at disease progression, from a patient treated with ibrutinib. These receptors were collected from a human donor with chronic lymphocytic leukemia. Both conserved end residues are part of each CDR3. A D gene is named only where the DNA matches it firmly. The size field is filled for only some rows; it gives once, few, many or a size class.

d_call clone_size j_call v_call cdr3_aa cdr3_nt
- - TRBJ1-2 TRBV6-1 CASSDEWGTHLYGYTF TGTGCCAGCAGTGACGAATGGGGTACCCATCTCTATGGCTACACCTTC
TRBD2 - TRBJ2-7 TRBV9 CASNPAGTPYEQYF TGTGCCAGCAACCCAGCGGGAACTCCCTACGAGCAGTACTTC
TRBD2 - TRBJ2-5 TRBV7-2 CASSLSRAQREVLQETQYF TGTGCCAGCAGCTTATCCCGAGCCCAGCGGGAGGTCCTCCAAGAGACCCAGTACTTC
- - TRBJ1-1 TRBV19 CASSKGRGLNTEAFF TGTGCCAGTAGTAAAGGCCGGGGCCTGAACACTGAAGCTTTCTTT
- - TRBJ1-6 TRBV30 CAWSVQEDSPLHF TGTGCCTGGAGTGTTCAGGAAGATTCACCCCTCCACTTT
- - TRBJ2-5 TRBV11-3 CASSPRWTWETQYF TGTGCCAGCAGCCCCCGATGGACGTGGGAGACCCAGTACTTC
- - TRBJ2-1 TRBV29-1 CSVKGNEQFF TGCAGCGTTAAGGGGAATGAGCAGTTCTTC
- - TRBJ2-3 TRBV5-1 CASSIRDFTDTQYF TGCGCCAGCAGTATCCGGGACTTCACAGATACGCAGTATTTT
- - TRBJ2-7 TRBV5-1 CASSLEEPGGREQYF TGCGCCAGCAGCTTGGAGGAGCCAGGAGGGCGCGAGCAGTACTTC
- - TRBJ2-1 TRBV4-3 CASSQDDLRDNEQFF TGCGCCAGCAGCCAAGATGATTTACGTGACAATGAGCAGTTCTTC
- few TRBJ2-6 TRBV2 CASRENFISGANVLTF TGTGCCAGCAGGGAAAACTTTATCTCTGGGGCCAACGTCCTGACTTTC
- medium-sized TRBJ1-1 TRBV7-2 CASSFFIQNTEAFF TGTGCCAGCAGCTTTTTTATCCAGAACACTGAAGCTTTCTTT
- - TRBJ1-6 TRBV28 CASSPSQGMGSPLHF TGTGCCAGCAGTCCAAGTCAGGGGATGGGATCACCCCTCCACTTT
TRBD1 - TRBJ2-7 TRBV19 CATMDRGLPYEQYF TGTGCCACCATGGACAGGGGGCTTCCTTACGAGCAGTACTTC
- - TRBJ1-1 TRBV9 CASSVVPETEAFF TGTGCCAGCAGCGTAGTTCCCGAGACTGAAGCTTTCTTT
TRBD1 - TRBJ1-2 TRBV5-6 CASSGTGQGQEGYTF TGTGCCAGCAGCGGAACGGGACAGGGGCAGGAGGGCTACACCTTC
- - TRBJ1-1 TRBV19 CASSIRDGFAEAFF TGTGCCAGTAGTATCAGGGACGGGTTCGCTGAAGCTTTCTTT
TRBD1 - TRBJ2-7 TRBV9 CASSGTGHEQYF TGTGCCAGCAGCGGGACAGGGCACGAGCAGTACTTC
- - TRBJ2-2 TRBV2 CASRRDSNTGELFF TGTGCCAGCAGAAGGGACTCCAACACCGGGGAGCTGTTTTTT
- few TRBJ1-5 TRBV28 CASSVQGGQPQHF TGTGCCAGCAGCGTACAAGGTGGTCAGCCCCAGCATTTT
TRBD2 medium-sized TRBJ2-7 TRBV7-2 CASSPTSGPYEQYF TGTGCCAGCAGCCCAACTAGCGGTCCCTACGAGCAGTACTTC
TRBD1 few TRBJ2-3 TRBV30 CAWSVFGAGGYSDTQYF TGTGCCTGGAGTGTATTTGGGGCAGGGGGCTATTCAGATACGCAGTATTTT
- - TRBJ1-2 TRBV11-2 CASNPGSASGYTF TGTGCCAGCAACCCCGGATCTGCCTCTGGCTACACCTTC
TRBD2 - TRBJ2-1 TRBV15 CATSTIPGRLAGVDSDEQFF TGTGCCACCAGCACGATTCCAGGGCGACTAGCGGGAGTGGATAGCGATGAGCAGTTCTTC
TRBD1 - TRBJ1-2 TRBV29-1 CSVKPGQVEGYGYTF TGCAGCGTTAAACCGGGACAGGTGGAAGGCTATGGCTACACCTTC
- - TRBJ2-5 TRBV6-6 CASSREWRDQYF TGTGCCAGCAGTCGGGAGTGGAGGGACCAGTACTTC
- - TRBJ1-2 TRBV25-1 CASRDIGGLGYTF TGTGCCAGCAGGGACATCGGAGGCTTGGGCTACACCTTC
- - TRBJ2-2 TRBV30 CAWSRTGELFF TGTGCCTGGAGTAGGACCGGGGAGCTGTTTTTT
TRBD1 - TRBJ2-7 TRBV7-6 CASSSRQGNSYEQYF TGTGCCAGCAGCTCCCGACAGGGAAACTCCTACGAGCAGTACTTC